This T cell receptor (beta chain) was captured in a study of siplizumab effects on memory and regulatory T cells (dated by TCRdb to between 2018 and 2021). In the study overall: The study looked at the effect of siplizumab, an anti-CD2 antibody, on alloreactive T-cell subsets in allogeneic mixed lymphocyte reactions made from human PBMCs.

General findings and caveats noted by the study authors: Because sequences below about 10^-5 frequency were poorly captured, only a minor fraction of alloreactive clones could be mapped to unstimulated subsets. In reactions with siplizumab, an average of roughly 69% of mappable alloreactive CD4+ clones were Treg-derived, compared with roughly 26% in control reactions. Compared with memory T cells, unstimulated naive T cells appeared more diverse, and naive cells seemed to make a substantial contribution to the alloresponse. The suppressive function of proliferating Tregs from siplizumab cultures was not functionally confirmed. The cumulative frequency of alloreactive sequences traceable to unstimulated CD4+ memory T cells was significantly reduced by siplizumab. For roughly 80-95% of proliferating CD4+ or CD8+ clones, no naive or memory phenotype could be assigned.

The germline V gene sets CDR1 to MNHEY and CDR2 to SVGAGI. V and J lose 0 bases and 0 bases, and a span of 8 bases separates them. The CDR3, cysteine through phenylalanine, is 15 amino acids long. Only the CDR3 region is kept as DNA, spanning 45 bases read in frame from base 1. Sorted unstimulated T cells and proliferating T cells recovered from mixed lymphocyte reactions were subjected to TCRbeta CDR3 sequencing. Fresh whole blood from 9 to 11 HLA-typed healthy donors was used to isolate PBMCs. Unstimulated CD4+ non-regulatory T cells were FACS-sorted to map the origin of alloreactive clones. In the case of this clone: This receptor's antigen is unknown. Base quality data are lacking; no much larger clone is found one base away.

The library was built by means of the immunoSEQ multiplex PCR assay. Approximately 93,000 TCR templates per sample were assayed by the deep sequencing platform. Genomic DNA extracted from sorted T cells was used for TCRbeta CDR3 sequencing. The paper's processing steps were these. Clonal analysis of TCRbeta CDR3 data was done in the R programming language. Unstimulated samples were compared with post-reaction CFSE-low samples to define alloreactive CD4+ and CD8+ clones. By matching sequences to the repertoires of sorted unstimulated Treg and non-Treg cells, each alloreactive CD4+ clone was assigned a regulatory or non-regulatory origin. In its TCRdb copy, this immuneACCESS table keeps in-frame sequences only and misses some clones. Where compared with another copy, unresolved V genes explain less than half of these, and the others have no known cause. D and trimming were read from the DNA, whereas the V and J calls and clone size are those reported in that table. The sample table contains under 150,000 clones; only one count was recorded for 90% to 95% of them. The top ten clonotypes cover around 1.7% of the sample.

The sequenced sample was non-Treg CD4+ T cells sorted from blood. The sample's cell subset or site label, in plain terms: FACS-sorted unstimulated CD4+ non-regulatory T cells. The sequence was collected from a human donor in good health. The chain is made from TRBV6-5 and TRBJ2-5; too little of a D gene remains to name it. The sequence in DNA is TGTGCCAGCAGTTACTCGGTAGGTTACCAAGAGACCCAGTACTTC. This is translated as CASSYSVGYQETQYF.